This T cell receptor beta chain was sequenced during a study of blood T cell repertoires in COVID-19. Germline trimming cut 6 bases from V and 4 bases from J; bases unmatched to any gene: 3. CDR3 length: 14 amino acids. Looked up from germline, CDR1 is LNHDA and CDR2 is SQIVND (reference sequence). Sequencing used immunoSEQ multiplex PCR; TCRdb keeps in-frame clones, though not all of them. Of around 200,000 clones in the sample, around 86% were seen once. The sequence derives from a middle-aged man with acute or convalescent COVID-19. The sequencing sample was made of peripheral blood. The chain employs TRBV19 and TRBJ2-3; TRBD1 matches 11 bases. The CDR3: CASRDRGRADTQYF. CDR3 in DNA: TGTGCCAGTAGGGACAGGGGGCGCGCAGATACGCAGTATTTT.